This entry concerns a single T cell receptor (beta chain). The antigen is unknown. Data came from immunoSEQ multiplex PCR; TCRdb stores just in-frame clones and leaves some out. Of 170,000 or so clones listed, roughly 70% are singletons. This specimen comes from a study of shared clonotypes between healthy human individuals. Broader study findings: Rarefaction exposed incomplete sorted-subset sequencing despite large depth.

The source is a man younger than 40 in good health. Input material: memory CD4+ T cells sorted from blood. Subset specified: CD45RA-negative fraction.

The CDR3 protein is CASSPRLVSDEQFF. The CDR3, as DNA: TGTGCCAGCAGTCCCAGACTAGTTTCGGATGAGCAGTTCTTC. This chain uses TRBV6-5 with TRBJ2-1; weak D call: TRBD2 (6 bases). The V and J ends lost 5 bases and 8 bases respectively, with 16 bases between them. The germline CDR1 and CDR2 sequences are MNHEY and SVGAGI. CDR3 length: 14 amino acids.